Sequencing of this T cell receptor beta chain was carried out in a study of blood T cell repertoires in COVID-19. The protocol was immunoSEQ multiplex PCR, while the TCRdb copy is restricted to in-frame clones and leaves out a portion. The table shows around 110,000 clones, with about nine tenths occurring only once. V gave up 0 bases and J gave up 6 bases, with 16 bases separating them. Germline V lookup: CDR1 SGHNT, CDR2 YYREEE (reference sequence). This CDR3 is 16 amino acids long. The receptor's source is a man aged 45-60 years with active or convalescent COVID-19. V usage is TRBV5-4 and J usage is TRBJ2-1, with TRBD2 as a possible D gene (7 bases). What was sequenced was peripheral blood. This CDR3 reads CASSLDASRGANEQFF. CDR3 DNA: TGTGCCAGCAGCTTGGACGCCAGCCGGGGGGCCAATGAGCAGTTCTTC.